These 15 T cell receptor beta chains were sequenced from one sample in a study of shared clonotypes between healthy human individuals. Sequencing was performed with immunoSEQ multiplex PCR; in TCRdb, only in-frame clones are kept and a portion is missing. The sample comprises around 700,000 clones, about two thirds of which are singletons, and under 2% rests with the top ten. Sequenced input: memory CD4+ T cells sorted from blood. Subset meaning: CD45RA-negative fraction. These receptors were obtained from a woman aged 25 to 39 in good health.

The gene calls are TRBV5-4 and TRBJ2-5; 15 bases map to TRBD2. The CDR3 runs to 16 residues. Trimming cost V 4 bases and J 4 bases; bases outside gene matches: 5. CDR1 is SGHNT and CDR2 is YYREEE in the germline V gene (reference sequence). The DNA of the CDR3 is TGTGCCAGCAGCGACCCGGGACTAGCGGGAGGAGAGACCCAGTACTTC. Translated: CASSDPGLAGGETQYF. The full variable domain, rest sourced from reference TRBV5-4 and TRBJ2-5, is ETGVTQSPTHLIKTRGQQVTLRCSSQSGHNTVSWYQQALGQGPQFIFQYYREEENGRGNFPPRFSGLQFPNYSSELNVNALELDDSALYLCASSDPGLAGGETQYFGPGTRLLVL.

J is TRBJ1-5 and V is TRBV23-1; D unclear. TRBV23-1 belongs to the ORF category, with a function that is uncertain. V gave up 2 bases and J gave up 3 bases, with 20 bases separating them. The CDR3 sequence is 18 residues long. The CDR3 protein is CASSQKVRGNRNNQPQHF. Written as DNA, the CDR3 is TGCGCCAGCAGTCAAAAAGTCAGAGGAAACAGAAACAATCAGCCCCAGCATTTT.

The V call is TRBV2, the J call TRBJ2-3; 7 bases align to TRBD2. The CDR3 sequence is 13 residues long. From germline, CDR1 is SNHLY and CDR2 FYNNEI. V trimming: 7 bases; J trimming: 1 base; junction bases outside the gene matches: 2. The CDR3 coding sequence is TGTGCCAGCACGGGAGGCCGCACAGATACGCAGTATTTT. Residues: CASTGGRTDTQYF.

The V and J genes are TRBV18 and TRBJ2-1; D is unresolved. This CDR3 spans 16 amino acids. V dropped 3 bases and J dropped 0 bases, with 12 bases sitting between them. CDR1 is KGHSH and CDR2 is LQKENI in the germline V gene. The CDR3, as DNA: TGTGCCAGCTCACCGTGGAGCGTTAGCTCCTACAATGAGCAGTTCTTC. Translation: CASSPWSVSSYNEQFF.

The gene calls are TRBV28 and TRBJ2-7; D possibly matches TRBD1 or TRBD2 (5 bases each). This CDR3 has 13 residues. Germline V gene data show CDR1 as MDHEN and CDR2 as SYDVKM. V lost 6 bases and J 6 bases, leaving 15 bases between the germline ends. The CDR3 loop reads CASRGPPWSEQYF. The CDR3 DNA follows: TGTGCCAGCAGGGGACCCCCCTGGAGCGAGCAGTACTTC.

This clone was seen only a few times. This sequence joins TRBV19 and TRBJ2-7; a possible D gene is TRBD2 (6 bases). Germline V lookup: CDR1 LNHDA, CDR2 SQIVND (reference sequence). Trimming removed 6 bases from V and 5 bases from J, with 17 bases in between. The CDR3 totals 14 residues. CDR3 sequence: CASSPASAPHEQYF. CDR3 nucleotides: TGTGCCAGTAGCCCGGCTAGCGCTCCTCACGAGCAGTACTTC.

The chain's CDR3 is CASSQGQGVGLLTDTQYF. CDR3 bases: TGTGCCAGCAGCCAGGGACAGGGCGTGGGACTCCTAACAGATACGCAGTATTTT. V gene TRBV7-2 combines with J gene TRBJ2-3, with 9 bases lining up with TRBD1. The CDR3 sequence is 18 residues long. CDR1 and CDR2 (germline): SGHTA, FQGNSA. V lost 5 bases to trimming and J lost 3 bases; unmatched junction nucleotides: 15.

V usage is TRBV19 and J usage is TRBJ2-1, with TRBD1 identical over 8 bases. CDR3 length: 15 residues. Trimming cost V 6 bases and J 5 bases; bases outside gene matches: 9. CDR1 is LNHDA, CDR2 SQIVND, per germline (reference sequence). The chain's CDR3 is CASSFDRGENNEQFF. The DNA of the CDR3 is TGTGCCAGTAGCTTTGACAGGGGTGAGAACAATGAGCAGTTCTTC.

The rearrangement uses TRBV7-2 and TRBJ1-1, with D unresolved. V lost 4 bases to trimming and J lost 4 bases, with 16 bases between them. The germline CDR1 and CDR2 sequences are SGHTA and FQGNSA. This CDR3 has 15 amino acids. CDR3 residues: CASSYSGLSGTEAFF. CDR3 bases: TGTGCCAGCAGCTACTCCGGGCTATCAGGCACTGAAGCTTTCTTT.

V gene TRBV7-3 combines with J gene TRBJ2-2; D may be TRBD1 (6 bases). Germline V lookup: CDR1 SGHTA, CDR2 FQGTGA. CDR3 size: 16 residues. V lost 4 bases and J lost 5, with 17 bases in between. The CDR3 loop reads CASSSAQGPGTGELFF. The CDR3 region has the DNA TGTGCCAGCAGCTCCGCACAGGGACCGGGGACCGGGGAGCTGTTTTTT.

V is TRBV28 and J is TRBJ1-1, with 10 positions matching TRBD1. The J segment lost 5 bases and the V segment lost 5 bases, leaving 8 bases of the junction unmatched. Per germline, CDR1 MDHEN and CDR2 SYDVKM. There are 15 residues in the CDR3. The CDR3, as DNA: TGTGCCAGCAGTCCTCCGGGACAGGGGTGGACTGAAGCTTTCTTT. Its protein is CASSPPGQGWTEAFF.

This chain uses TRBV11-2 with TRBJ2-7; either TRBD1 or TRBD2 may fit D (5 bases each). The V end was cut by 6 bases, the J end by 6 bases, with 12 bases between. The CDR3 contains 12 residues. CDR1 is SGHAT, CDR2 FQNNGV, per germline. This CDR3 reads CASSRPGLEQYF. The CDR3 region has the DNA TGTGCCAGCAGTCGTCCGGGGCTCGAGCAGTACTTC.

V usage is TRBV7-9 and J usage is TRBJ1-4; D remains unclear. Germline CDR1 SEHNR, CDR2 FQNEAQ (reference sequence). This CDR3 has 15 residues. V dropped 5 bases and J dropped 1 base, with 11 bases sitting between them. The CDR3: CASSRWTVTNEKLFF. CDR3 DNA sequence: TGTGCCAGCAGCCGATGGACTGTAACTAATGAAAAACTGTTTTTT. Filled out from reference TRBV7-9 and TRBJ1-4, the complete variable domain reads DTGVSQNPRHKITKRGQNVTFRCDPISEHNRLYWYRQTLGQGPEFLTYFQNEAQLEKSRLLSDRFSAERPKGSFSTLEIQRTEQGDSAMYLCASSRWTVTNEKLFFGSGTQLSVL.

The chain recombines TRBV19 with TRBJ2-7; D ambiguous. The CDR3 is made up of 16 amino acids. The ends were cut back, 2 bases at V and 3 bases at J, with 17 bases in the middle. Germline V lookup: CDR1 LNHDA, CDR2 SQIVND (reference sequence). CDR3 in amino acids: CASSINDPARRYEQYF. CDR3 nucleotides: TGTGCCAGTAGTATAAACGACCCAGCCCGACGCTACGAGCAGTACTTC. The full variable domain, completed using reference TRBV19 and TRBJ2-7, is DGGITQSPKYLFRKEGQNVTLSCEQNLNHDAMYWYRQDPGQGLRLIYYSQIVNDFQKGDIAEGYSVSREKKESFPLTVTSAQKNPTAFYLCASSINDPARRYEQYFGPGTRLTVT.

The V call is TRBV5-6, the J call TRBJ2-1; D remains ambiguous. V was pared by 4 bases and J by 6 bases, with 20 bases between. Per the germline V gene, CDR1 is SGHDT and CDR2 is YYEEEE. The CDR3 length is 16 residues. The chain's CDR3 is CASSPLSRSFLNEQFF. CDR3 in DNA: TGTGCCAGCAGCCCTTTAAGCCGGAGCTTCCTCAATGAGCAGTTCTTC.